This T cell receptor (beta chain) was recorded in a study of T cells in Graves' hyperthyroidism and ophthalmopathy. Notes on the study in general: Most thyroid clonotypes expanded above 0.001 were also detected in blood. Ophthalmopathy was separated from stable hyperthyroidism by a 13 V-J model.

Regions amplified from RNA transcripts were the TCR beta CDR3 regions. The HTBI primer set drove a first-round RT-PCR of the TCR CDR3. TCRdb re-called the multiplex PCR reads through MiXCR, storing one row per CDR3 protein. The table has more than 500,000 distinct CDR3 sequences, approximately 14% seen once. This clonotype was observed at least ten times. Its antigen remains unidentified. Fresh peripheral blood, 10 ml, yielded the PBMCs. Germline lookup yields CDR1 MDHEN and CDR2 SYDVKM. The ends lost 3 bases at V and 5 bases at J; junction bases unmatched: 2. This CDR3 has 14 residues. The receptor was isolated from a middle-aged woman with Graves' hyperthyroidism. Sequencing was performed on blood. The chain employs TRBV28 and TRBJ1-2; 11 bases align to TRBD1. The CDR3 is CASSLGTGGYGYTF. DNA of the CDR3: TGTGCCAGCAGTTTGGGGACAGGGGGTTATGGCTACACCTTC.